These T cell receptor beta chains were read from a single sample in a study of post-analysis software for immune sequencing data. TCRdb reprocessed the PCR reads with MiXCR, giving one entry per CDR3 protein. The data hold about 460,000 distinct CDR3 sequences, with nearly 45% observed a single time. The sequencing sample was made of blood. Receptor source: a girl aged 10 to 17 with multiple sclerosis. CDR3s include the opening cysteine and the closing phenylalanine or tryptophan. A D gene is named only where the DNA matches it firmly. Clone size is not always given. Where it is, it says once, few, many or a class for expanded clones.

CASSDPPDTQYF	TGTGCCAGCAGCGACCCTCCAGATACGCAGTATTTT	NA	TRBJ2-3	12	NA	TRBV9
CSAEAGLFYNEQFF	TGCAGTGCGGAAGCGGGTTTATTTTACAATGAGCAGTTCTTC	NA	TRBJ2-1	14	NA	TRBV20-1
CASSFQDRGQETQYF	TGTGCCAGCAGCTTTCAGGACAGGGGGCAGGAGACCCAGTACTTC	TRBD1	TRBJ2-5	15	NA	TRBV7-6
CASSGQVYNEQFF	TGTGCCAGCAGCGGACAGGTCTACAATGAGCAGTTCTTC	TRBD1	TRBJ2-1	13	NA	TRBV2
CSASRGQVTYEQYF	TGCAGTGCTAGTAGGGGACAGGTCACCTACGAGCAGTACTTC	TRBD1	TRBJ2-7	14	NA	TRBV20-1
CASSLGGTDGYTF	TGTGCCAGCAGTTTAGGGGGTACCGATGGCTACACCTTC	NA	TRBJ1-2	13	NA	TRBV28
CSVGLGMGYNEQFF	TGCAGCGTTGGGCTCGGAATGGGATACAATGAGCAGTTCTTC	NA	TRBJ2-1	14	few	TRBV29-1
CASSSGTGSWGEETQYF	TGCGCCAGCAGCTCGGGAACAGGGTCTTGGGGAGAAGAGACCCAGTACTTC	NA	TRBJ2-5	17	NA	TRBV5-1
CASSPAGLYSYEQYF	TGCGCCAGCAGCCCCGCCGGACTTTACTCCTACGAGCAGTACTTC	NA	TRBJ2-7	15	few	TRBV5-1
CSADLTSGSSEQYF	TGCAGTGCTGACCTGACTAGCGGGAGTTCGGAGCAGTACTTC	TRBD2	TRBJ2-7	14	few	TRBV20-1
CASSPQNRGNSPLHF	TGTGCCAGCAGTCCCCAGAACAGGGGTAATTCACCCCTCCACTTT	TRBD1	TRBJ1-6	15	NA	TRBV12-3/TRBV12-4
CASGPGQGRETQYF	TGTGCTAGTGGCCCGGGACAGGGACGGGAGACCCAGTACTTC	TRBD1	TRBJ2-5	14	NA	TRBV12-5
CASSITGQGASPLHF	TGTGCCAGCAGCATCACGGGACAGGGGGCTTCACCCCTCCACTTT	TRBD1	TRBJ1-6	15	NA	TRBV9
CASSSWDTSGGLTDTQYF	TGTGCCAGCAGCTCATGGGATACTAGCGGGGGTCTCACAGATACGCAGTATTTT	TRBD2	TRBJ2-3	18	NA	TRBV7-9
CASSYIRAGEQYF	TGTGCCAGCAGCTACATACGGGCGGGGGAGCAGTACTTC	NA	TRBJ2-7	13	NA	TRBV27
CASSLFLGSSVYNEQFF	TGTGCCAGCAGTTTATTTCTCGGGTCCTCAGTATACAATGAGCAGTTCTTC	NA	TRBJ2-1	17	once	TRBV27
CASSSVRVIQPQHF	TGTGCCAGCAGTTCGGTCCGCGTTATTCAGCCCCAGCATTTT	NA	TRBJ1-5	14	NA	TRBV6-2/TRBV6-3
CASSVGTGVAEKLFF	TGTGCCAGCAGTGTCGGGACAGGGGTCGCTGAAAAACTGTTTTTT	TRBD1	TRBJ1-4	15	few	TRBV28
CASSQDNRGEQYF	TGCGCCAGCAGCCAAGATAACCGGGGCGAGCAGTACTTC	NA	TRBJ2-7	13	NA	TRBV4-3
CASSRLAGEDTQYF	TGTGCCAGCAGTCGACTAGCGGGAGAGGATACGCAGTATTTT	TRBD2	TRBJ2-3	14	few	TRBV2
CSAQTPYEQYF	TGCAGTGCCCAAACCCCCTACGAGCAGTACTTC	NA	TRBJ2-7	11	NA	TRBV20-1
CASSLFVGRFGTDYNEQFF	TGTGCCAGCAGTTTATTTGTTGGAAGATTTGGGACAGACTACAATGAGCAGTTCTTC	TRBD1	TRBJ2-1	19	once	TRBV28
CSAEIGDGYTF	TGCAGCGCAGAGATAGGGGACGGCTACACCTTC	NA	TRBJ1-2	11	few	TRBV29-1
CASSLGQKIPYNEQFF	TGTGCCAGCAGCTTGGGCCAAAAAATCCCCTACAATGAGCAGTTCTTC	NA	TRBJ2-1	16	NA	TRBV7-9
CSGNQYRGYNEQYF	TGCAGCGGAAACCAATACAGGGGCTACAATGAGCAGTACTTC	TRBD1	TRBJ2-7	14	NA	TRBV29-1
CASSLRGRHTEAFF	TGTGCCAGCAGTTTGAGGGGACGGCACACTGAAGCTTTCTTT	NA	TRBJ1-1	14	NA	TRBV28
CASSLGGSYSSYEQYF	TGCGCCAGCAGCTTGGGCGGCAGCTACTCTTCCTACGAGCAGTACTTC	NA	TRBJ2-7	16	once	TRBV5-1